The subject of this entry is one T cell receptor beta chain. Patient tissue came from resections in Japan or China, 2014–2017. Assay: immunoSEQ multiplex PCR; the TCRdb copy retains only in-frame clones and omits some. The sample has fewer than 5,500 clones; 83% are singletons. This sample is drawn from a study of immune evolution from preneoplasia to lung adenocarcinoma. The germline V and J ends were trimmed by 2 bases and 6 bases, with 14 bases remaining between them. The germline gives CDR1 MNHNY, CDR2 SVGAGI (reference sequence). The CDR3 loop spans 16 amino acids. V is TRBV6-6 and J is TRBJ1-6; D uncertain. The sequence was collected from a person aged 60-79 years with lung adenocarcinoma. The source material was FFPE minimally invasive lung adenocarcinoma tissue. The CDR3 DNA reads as TGTGCCAGCAGTTACCTTGAGGGCCGGAGTAATTCACCCCTCCACTTT. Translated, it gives CASSYLEGRSNSPLHF.